Each of the 31 T cell receptor beta chains below was sequenced from the same sample in a study of quantifying T cell responses using KT2 cells. Overall study: TCR alpha and beta constant-region primers primed reverse transcription of RNA.

The cDNA 3' end received a ligated oligonucleotide with a UMI. The first PCR ran roughly 4 cycles with an equimolar RC1.1 and RC1.2 beta primer mix. From the UMI-ligation and nested PCR reads, TCRdb called clonotypes with MiXCR, one entry per CDR3 protein. The sample shows 52,000 or so distinct CDR3 sequences, 9% to 15% of them seen only once. The sequenced sample consisted of PBMCs spiked with cells of the T cell clone KT2. Source of these receptors: a human donor.

This clonotype was detected many times. V and J are TRBV6-2 or TRBV6-3 and TRBJ2-4; perhaps D is TRBD1 or TRBD2 (5 bases each). Germline CDR1 reads MNHEY; CDR2 reads SVGEGT. V shed 5 bases and J shed 10 bases, with 9 bases lying between them. The CDR3 has 11 amino acids. For the CDR3, the DNA is TGTGCCAGCAGTCAGGGACCTATTCAGTACTTC. Protein: CASSQGPIQYF.

This clonotype came up a few times. The chain combines TRBV6-5 with TRBJ2-7; 11 bases agree with TRBD2. Germline V gives CDR1 MNHEY, CDR2 SVGAGI. The length of the CDR3 is 18 residues. The J segment lost 2 bases and the V segment lost 5 bases, leaving 14 bases of the junction unmatched. The CDR3: CASSRYVLAGGTPYEQYF. The CDR3 nucleotides are TGTGCCAGCAGTCGCTATGTCCTAGCGGGAGGTACCCCCTACGAGCAGTACTTC.

This clonotype was observed a few times. The chain uses TRBV20-1 and TRBJ2-7; 12 bases map to TRBD1. CDR3 length: 15 amino acids. J was trimmed by 6 bases and V by 5 bases; bases with no gene match: 11. Germline V gene lookup returns CDR1 DFQATT and CDR2 SNEGSKA (reference sequence). The CDR3 nucleotides read TGCAGTGCTCCTCAGGGGGGACAGGGGGCTCGCGAGCAGTACTTC. This gives the protein CSAPQGGQGAREQYF.

The V and J genes are TRBV24-1 and TRBJ2-4; TRBD1 aligns across 7 bases. The CDR3 spans 13 residues. The J segment lost 1 base and the V segment lost 10 bases, leaving 3 bases of the junction unmatched. The germline gives CDR1 KGHDR, CDR2 SFDVKD. CDR3: CATTQGAKNIQYF. In DNA form, the CDR3 reads TGTGCCACTACACAGGGGGCCAAAAACATTCAGTACTTC.

This clonotype was recorded at least ten times. The V and J genes are TRBV7-2 and TRBJ2-1; D may correspond to TRBD1 or TRBD2 (5 bases each). Trimming left V 2 bases short and J 8 bases short, with 22 bases between. Germline values: CDR1 SGHTA, CDR2 FQGNSA. The CDR3 has 17 residues. Here the CDR3 DNA reads TGTGCCAGCAGCTTACTTACTAGGGGTCCCCTGGAGGATGAGCAGTTCTTC. It is translated as CASSLLTRGPLEDEQFF.

Here the CDR3 reads CASSLDQGSSEAFF. The CDR3 DNA reads TGTGCCAGCAGCTTAGATCAGGGGTCCTCTGAAGCTTTCTTT. J is TRBJ1-1 and V is TRBV7-9; perhaps TRBD1 as D (6 bases). Trimming left V 1 base short and J 6 bases short, with 12 bases between. The germline V gene encodes CDR1 SEHNR and CDR2 FQNEAQ (reference sequence). The CDR3 is 14 residues long.

This clonotype was detected only a few times. The chain is built from TRBV2 and TRBJ2-5; 10 nucleotides align to TRBD2. The CDR3 covers 17 residues. The germline V gene has CDR1 SNHLY and CDR2 FYNNEI. V lost 6 bases, J lost 7 bases, and 17 bases stayed unmatched. CDR3 coding DNA: TGTGCCAGCAGGCTAAATCTAGCGGGAGTAGCGGCGGGGACCCAGTACTTC. Its protein product is CASRLNLAGVAAGTQYF.

The chain employs TRBV29-1 and TRBJ1-1; maybe TRBD1 (5 bases). CDR1 and CDR2 (germline): SQVTM, ANQGSEA. Trimming shortened V by 8 bases and J by 11 bases, and 24 bases separated the two germline ends. The CDR3 spans 13 residues. The CDR3 sequence: CSSSGGGDTWAFF. For the CDR3, the DNA is TGCAGCTCCTCGGGGGGTGGTGATACATGGGCTTTCTTT.

This clonotype was found a few times. This chain joins TRBV14 and TRBJ2-3; 11 positions agree with TRBD2. Germline trimming cut 5 bases from V and 2 bases from J; bases unmatched to any gene: 6. Germline V gene data show CDR1 as SGHDN and CDR2 as FVKESK. There are 16 residues in the CDR3. CDR3 in DNA: TGTGCCAGCAGCGCTCAGACTAGCGGGATCACAGATACGCAGTATTTT. Protein product: CASSAQTSGITDTQYF. Supplemented by reference TRBV14 and TRBJ2-3, the full variable domain reads EAGVTQFPSHSVIEKGQTVTLRCDPISGHDNLYWYRRVMGKEIKFLLHFVKESKQDESGMPNNRFLAERTGGTYSTLKVQPAELEDSGVYFCASSAQTSGITDTQYFGPGTRLTVL.

The chain has TRBV12-3 or TRBV12-4 and TRBJ2-1, with 7 nucleotides matching TRBD2. V shed 1 base, J shed 5 bases, and the junction held 5 bases outside the gene matches. This CDR3 contains 15 residues. CDR3 in amino acids: CASSLVGGSHNEQFF. CDR3 nucleotide sequence: TGTGCCAGCAGTTTAGTTGGCGGGAGTCACAATGAGCAGTTCTTC.

This clonotype was detected only a few times. The chain combines TRBV2 with TRBJ1-2, with 8 bases identical to TRBD1. V gave up 4 bases and J gave up 7 bases; unmatched junction bases: 14. Germline V CDR1 and CDR2: SNHLY, FYNNEI. This CDR3 contains 16 residues. In DNA form, the CDR3 reads TGTGCCAGCAGTGGTTCAGGGGGCGGTTTGTACTTTGGCTACACCTTC. It translates to CASSGSGGGLYFGYTF.

The J gene is TRBJ1-1, the V gene TRBV2, with 7 bases identical to TRBD1. The CDR3 runs 14 residues. Germline values: CDR1 SNHLY, CDR2 FYNNEI. With V trimmed by 7 bases and J by 4 bases, 9 bases remained unmatched. The CDR3 coding sequence is TGTGCCAGCACTATGAGACAGGGCCCCACTGAAGCTTTCTTT. It encodes CASTMRQGPTEAFF.

The sample holds many counts of this clonotype. This chain uses TRBV12-3 or TRBV12-4 with TRBJ2-7, with a tentative D call TRBD2 (6 bases). Trimming pared 6 bases from V and 7 bases from J, leaving 16 bases between. This CDR3 contains 13 residues. CDR3 sequence reads: CASSSGWGREQYF. The CDR3 nucleotides are TGTGCCAGCAGCTCCGGTTGGGGGAGGGAGCAGTACTTC.

This clonotype was observed at least ten times. CDR3 DNA: TGTGCCAGCAGCGAACTACAGGGTCACACTGAAGCTTTCTTT. This encodes CASSELQGHTEAFF. The chain recombines TRBV7-9 with TRBJ1-1, with D tentatively TRBD1 (6 bases). V dropped 5 bases and J dropped 3 bases, with 13 bases sitting between them. CDR1 is SEHNR, CDR2 FQNEAQ, per germline (reference sequence). The CDR3 is 14 residues long.

This clonotype was observed a handful of times. The chain combines TRBV12-3 or TRBV12-4 with TRBJ1-3; D is unclear. V lost 4 bases and J lost 0, with 4 bases in between. The CDR3 runs 13 residues. The CDR3 DNA sequence: TGTGCCAGCAGTTCATACTCTGGAAACACCATATATTTT. It specifies CASSSYSGNTIYF.

This clonotype occurred a few times. The chain carries TRBV12-3 or TRBV12-4 and TRBJ1-4; D may be TRBD1 (6 bases). Trimming removed 4 bases at V and 8 bases at J, with 20 bases between. The CDR3 length is 16 residues. The CDR3 loop reads CASSYSGTGRREKLFF. CDR3 coding DNA: TGTGCCAGCAGTTATTCCGGAACAGGGAGAAGGGAAAAACTGTTTTTT.

This clonotype was observed many times. This chain joins TRBV7-3 and TRBJ2-1, with 7 bases lining up with TRBD1. With 4 bases clipped from V and 4 bases from J, the junction kept 4 bases outside the gene matches. Germline V gives CDR1 SGHTA, CDR2 FQGTGA. This CDR3 has 14 residues. CDR3 residues: CASSSPGQYNEQFF. The CDR3 DNA sequence: TGTGCCAGCAGCTCTCCGGGACAGTACAATGAGCAGTTCTTC.

The chain links TRBV6-2 or TRBV6-3 to TRBJ1-5; D is possibly TRBD1 (6 bases). The germline gives CDR1 MNHEY, CDR2 SVGEGT. Trimming left V 4 bases short and J 9 bases short, with 16 bases between. The CDR3 spans 14 residues. The CDR3 DNA reads as TGTGCCAGCAGTTCGACAGGTTCTCCGGGGCCCCAGCATTTT. Amino acid sequence: CASSSTGSPGPQHF.

This clonotype has more than one count but fewer than ten. This sequence joins TRBV12-3 or TRBV12-4 and TRBJ1-5, with D possibly being TRBD1 (5 bases). The CDR3 has 14 residues. Trimming cost V 5 bases and J 3 bases, with 11 bases left between them. The CDR3 DNA reads TGTGCCAGCAGTGGCTCAGGGTTCAATCAGCCCCAGCATTTT. This gives the protein CASSGSGFNQPQHF.

In this sample, this clonotype turned up a few times. In DNA form, the CDR3 reads TGTGCCACCAGCAGAGAAATGGTAGCGGGATTAACAGATACGCAGTATTTT. It is translated as CATSREMVAGLTDTQYF. The chain links TRBV15 to TRBJ2-3, with 8 bases fitting TRBD2. Germline CDR1 and CDR2: LNHNV and YYDKDF (reference sequence). Trimming at V came to 0 bases and at J to 3 bases, leaving 8 bases not matched to a gene. The CDR3 is made up of 17 amino acids. Full variable domain (remainder filled in from reference TRBV15 and TRBJ2-3): DAMVIQNPRYQVTQFGKPVTLSCSQTLNHNVMYWYQQKSSQAPKLLFHYYDKDFNNEADTPDNFQSRRPNTSFCFLDIRSPGLGDTAMYLCATSREMVAGLTDTQYFGPGTRLTVL.

This clonotype has more than one count but fewer than ten. The V call is TRBV3-1, the J call TRBJ1-1; tentative D call: TRBD1 (6 bases). Per the germline V gene, CDR1 is LGHDT and CDR2 is YNNKEL (reference sequence). The CDR3 extends over 15 amino acids. The ends were cut back, 0 bases at V and 5 bases at J, with 13 bases in the middle. CDR3: CASSQEGGEGTEAFF. The CDR3 DNA follows: TGTGCCAGCAGCCAAGAGGGGGGCGAAGGGACTGAAGCTTTCTTT.

This clonotype occurred a few times. The chain carries TRBV5-1 and TRBJ2-5; TRBD1 aligns across 7 bases. Germline CDR1 reads SGHRS; CDR2 reads YFSETQ. This CDR3 region has 14 residues. Trimming cost V 2 bases and J 2 bases; bases outside gene matches: 3. CDR3 DNA sequence: TGCGCCAGCAGCTTTTTGACAGGGCAAGAGACCCAGTACTTC. The encoded protein is CASSFLTGQETQYF.

This clonotype was recorded at least ten times. The gene calls are TRBV20-1 and TRBJ1-1; weak D call: TRBD1 (6 bases). The CDR3 spans 14 residues. The V and J ends lost 3 bases and 2 bases respectively, with 13 bases between them. Germline loops: CDR1 DFQATT, CDR2 SNEGSKA (reference sequence). The CDR3 DNA sequence: TGCAGTGCTAGGCCGGGACATCGAAACACTGAAGCTTTCTTT. This gives the protein CSARPGHRNTEAFF.

This clonotype is deemed medium-sized. The rearrangement joins TRBV7-3 to TRBJ2-2; D is undetermined. The V and J ends lost 6 bases and 3 bases respectively, with 14 bases between them. The germline CDR1 and CDR2 sequences are SGHTA and FQGTGA. This CDR3 is built from 15 residues. CDR3 coding DNA: TGTGCCAGCAGATTCGGAAACACAGACACCGGGGAGCTGTTTTTT. Its protein product is CASRFGNTDTGELFF.

The sample holds a few counts of this clonotype. The chain recombines TRBV20-1 with TRBJ2-6; D unresolved. V lost 5 bases to trimming and J lost 1 base, with 12 bases between them. Germline V gene data show CDR1 as DFQATT and CDR2 as SNEGSKA (reference sequence). CDR3 size: 15 residues. The CDR3 here is CSASSTSSGANVLTF. CDR3 coding DNA: TGCAGTGCTTCTTCTACATCGTCTGGGGCCAACGTCCTGACTTTC.

This clonotype was seen a few times. The genes are TRBV24-1 and TRBJ1-2; TRBD1 aligns across 9 bases. The CDR3 is 14 residues long. Germline V gene sequence: CDR1 KGHDR, CDR2 SFDVKD. J gave up 3 bases and V 5 bases, and 3 bases lay outside the gene matches. CDR3 bases: TGTGCCACCAGTGGGACAGGGGAGGACTATGGCTACACCTTC. This encodes CATSGTGEDYGYTF.

This clonotype occurred a few times. The chain combines TRBV4-2 with TRBJ2-7, with 10 bases lining up with TRBD1. V shed 1 base, J shed 4 bases, and the junction held 10 bases outside the gene matches. Germline loops: CDR1 LGHNA, CDR2 YNFKEQ. The CDR3 covers 17 residues. The CDR3 is CASSQVSRGTGVYEQYF. In DNA, the CDR3 is TGTGCCAGCAGCCAAGTTAGTCGGGGGACAGGGGTTTACGAGCAGTACTTC.

This clonotype was found many times. The rearrangement uses TRBV6-1 and TRBJ2-7; 8 bases match TRBD1. The ends lost 3 bases at V and 5 bases at J; junction bases unmatched: 6. The germline gives CDR1 MNHNS, CDR2 SASEGT. The CDR3 contains 14 residues. CDR3 protein: CASSDAQGADEQYF. DNA for the CDR3: TGTGCCAGCAGTGATGCGCAGGGGGCGGACGAGCAGTACTTC.

V is TRBV4-3 and J is TRBJ1-2; 7 nucleotides line up with TRBD1. With 0 bases clipped from V and 4 bases from J, the junction kept 8 bases outside the gene matches. Per the germline V gene, CDR1 is LGHNA and CDR2 is YSLEER. The CDR3 is made up of 16 amino acids. CDR3 DNA sequence: TGCGCCAGCAGCCAAGAAGAAGCAGGGGGGACCTATGGCTACACCTTC. Amino acids: CASSQEEAGGTYGYTF.

The rearrangement joins TRBV7-8 to TRBJ2-2; possibly TRBD2 for D (5 bases). This CDR3 contains 16 residues. Germline assignment: CDR1 SGHVS and CDR2 FQNEAQ. The ends were cut back, 1 base at V and 4 bases at J, with 13 bases in the middle. Written as DNA, the CDR3 is TGTGCCAGCAGCTTAGGGTCAGGACTCCCCACCGGGGAGCTGTTTTTT. This gives the protein CASSLGSGLPTGELFF.

This clonotype appeared a few times. V and J are TRBV28 and TRBJ2-5; D uncertain. V was cut by 3 bases and J by 4 bases, with 15 bases left in between. Germline V lookup: CDR1 MDHEN, CDR2 SYDVKM. This CDR3 has 15 amino acids. CDR3 loop: CASSFTSGAPETQYF. The CDR3 DNA reads as TGTGCCAGCAGTTTCACTTCAGGAGCCCCAGAGACCCAGTACTTC.